This TCR beta chain was captured by sequencing in a study of T cells in Graves' hyperthyroidism and ophthalmopathy. About the research overall: Specimen type is peripheral blood, collected at initial diagnosis prior to any treatment.

To note about this clonotype: Its antigen is still unknown. A read error may be the cause here, since a much bigger clone is one base away.

The study's findings and limits: In simple terms, a model built on 13 V-J features told ophthalmopathy apart from stable hyperthyroidism. Ophthalmopathy got predicted by the model a median approximately 6.4 months before its onset.

Looked up from germline, CDR1 is MDHEN and CDR2 is SYDVKM. The CDR3 extends over 12 amino acids. The source material, RNA transcripts, was used to amplify TCR beta CDR3 regions. The HTBI set primed first-round TCR CDR3 RT-PCR. TCRdb independently ran MiXCR on the multiplex PCR reads; one entry per CDR3 protein. The sample records 300,000 to 400,000 distinct CDR3 sequences, under 20% being singletons. This clonotype originated in a man between 18 and 35 years old with Graves' ophthalmopathy. The specimen sequenced was blood. This chain joins TRBV28 and TRBJ2-7, with D hard to call. The CDR3 sequence is CVSSFFHYEQYF. CDR3 DNA: TGTGTCAGCAGTTTTTTTCACTACGAGCAGTACTTC.